This entry features one TCR beta chain sequence. CDR3 length equals 15 residues. V lost 5 bases and J 7 bases, leaving 17 bases between the germline ends. CDR1 and CDR2 (germline): SGHVS, FNYEAQ. This specimen comes from a study of T cell changes during pregnancy in multiple sclerosis. TCRdb's copy holds only in-frame clones and misses some; the assay was immunoSEQ multiplex PCR. The sample consists of roughly 52,000 clones, 75% to 90% of them appearing once. Sample: CD4+ T cells from peripheral blood mononuclear cells, taken in the first trimester of pregnancy. The chain links TRBV7-6 to TRBJ1-4, with a possible D match to TRBD1 (6 bases). This receptor was obtained from a female donor with multiple sclerosis, enrolled in a pregnancy study. The CDR3 loop is CASSPESSGVEKLFF. The CDR3 bases are TGTGCCAGCAGCCCAGAGAGCTCAGGGGTTGAAAAACTGTTTTTT.